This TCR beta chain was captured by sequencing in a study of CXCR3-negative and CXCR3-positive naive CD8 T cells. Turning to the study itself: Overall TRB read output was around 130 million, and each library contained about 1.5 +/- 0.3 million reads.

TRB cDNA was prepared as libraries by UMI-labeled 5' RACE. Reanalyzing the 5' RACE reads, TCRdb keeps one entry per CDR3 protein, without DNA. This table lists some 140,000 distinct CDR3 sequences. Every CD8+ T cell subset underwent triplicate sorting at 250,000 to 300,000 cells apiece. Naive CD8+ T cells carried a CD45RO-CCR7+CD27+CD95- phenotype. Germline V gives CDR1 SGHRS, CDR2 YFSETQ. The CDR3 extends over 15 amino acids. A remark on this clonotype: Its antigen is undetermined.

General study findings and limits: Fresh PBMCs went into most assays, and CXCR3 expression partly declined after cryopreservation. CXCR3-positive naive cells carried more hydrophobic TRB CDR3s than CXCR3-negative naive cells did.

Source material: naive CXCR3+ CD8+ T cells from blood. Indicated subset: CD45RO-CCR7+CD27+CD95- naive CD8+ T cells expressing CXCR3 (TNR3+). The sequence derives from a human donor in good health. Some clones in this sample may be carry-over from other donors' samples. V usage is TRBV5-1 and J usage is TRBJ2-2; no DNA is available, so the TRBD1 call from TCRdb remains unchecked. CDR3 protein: CASRFRTPVVGELFF.